This entry lists 30 T cell receptor beta chains sequenced from one sample in a study of T-cell memory formation after mild COVID-19. TCRdb called the 5' RACE reads again in MiXCR, with one record for every CDR3 protein. The sample contains fewer than 300,000 distinct CDR3 sequences, 16% of which appear only once. The sequencing sample was made of PBMCs or a T cell subset sorted from them (not recorded which). The receptors derive from a man aged 18 to 29 who had mild COVID-19 (a few samples of this study predate the infection). Cell type and time point are not known.

This chain connects TRBV5-5 to TRBJ1-3; D is undetermined. The CDR3 spans 15 residues. V was clipped by 3 bases and J by 0 bases, with 10 bases between them. Germline CDR1 is SGHKS and CDR2 is YYEKEE (reference sequence). The CDR3 region is CASSSTRLSGNTIYF. In DNA form, the CDR3 reads TGTGCCAGCAGCTCTACAAGACTCTCTGGAAACACCATATATTTT.

This clonotype came up a few times. V gene TRBV28 combines with J gene TRBJ1-2; no clear D. The CDR3 spans 14 residues. V gave up 8 bases and J gave up 2 bases, with 15 bases separating them. Germline assignment: CDR1 MDHEN and CDR2 SYDVKM. This CDR3 is CASSGPVSNYGYTF. Written as DNA, the CDR3 is TGTGCCAGCTCAGGACCAGTCTCAAACTATGGCTACACCTTC.

The chain carries TRBV12-3 or TRBV12-4 and TRBJ2-2, with a tentative D call TRBD2 (6 bases). The CDR3 is 15 residues long. V gave up 6 bases and J gave up 7 bases, with 18 bases separating them. The CDR3 nucleotides read TGTGCCAGCAGCGTCTATGGAGGGGTAATCGGGGAGCTGTTTTTT. Encoded protein: CASSVYGGVIGELFF.

This clonotype was picked up a small number of times. The chain joins TRBV7-2 to TRBJ2-3, with 8 nucleotides matching TRBD1. This CDR3 comprises 16 residues. Germline CDR1 and CDR2: SGHTA and FQGNSA. With V trimmed by 3 bases and J by 3 bases, 8 bases remained unmatched. The CDR3 DNA sequence: TGTGCCAGCAGCTTTCCACGGGACAGGCAGACAGATACGCAGTATTTT. Its translation is CASSFPRDRQTDTQYF.

The chain recombines TRBV4-3 with TRBJ2-7; 7 nucleotides agree with TRBD1. The CDR3 loop spans 15 amino acids. The germline CDR1 and CDR2 sequences are LGHNA and YSLEER. Trimming removed 1 base from V and 3 bases from J; junction bases left unmatched: 6. CDR3 protein: CASSQALTGSYEQYF. As DNA, the CDR3 is TGCGCCAGCAGCCAAGCTCTGACAGGGAGCTACGAGCAGTACTTC.

This clonotype was observed many times. This chain links TRBV2 with TRBJ2-5; TRBD2 matches 11 bases. V lost 4 bases, J lost 2 bases, and 3 bases stayed unmatched. The germline V gene has CDR1 SNHLY and CDR2 FYNNEI. The CDR3 sequence is 15 residues long. DNA of the CDR3: TGTGCCAGCAGTGGGGCTAGCGGGGGGCAAGAGACCCAGTACTTC. Translation gives CASSGASGGQETQYF.

V usage is TRBV6-2 or TRBV6-3 and J usage is TRBJ2-1; TRBD1 might be the D (6 bases). The V and J ends lost 7 bases and 13 bases respectively, with 20 bases between them. The CDR3 length is 13 residues. CDR1 MNHEY and CDR2 SVGEGT come from the germline V gene. The CDR3, as DNA: TGTGCCAGCACGGAAGGACAGCACCCTTTTCAGTTCTTC. Its translation is CASTEGQHPFQFF.

The V gene is TRBV5-1, the J gene TRBJ2-3; 9 bases line up with TRBD2. The CDR3 contains 15 residues. Per the germline V gene, CDR1 is SGHRS and CDR2 is YFSETQ. V gave up 5 bases and J gave up 2 bases; unmatched junction bases: 6. Here the CDR3 reads CASSSSGVFTDTQYF. CDR3 sequence (DNA): TGCGCCAGCAGTTCTAGCGGGGTCTTCACAGATACGCAGTATTTT.

The V gene is TRBV12-3 or TRBV12-4, the J gene TRBJ2-7; D is perhaps TRBD1 (6 bases). This CDR3 contains 11 residues. V was pared by 5 bases and J by 10 bases, with 12 bases between. The CDR3 DNA reads as TGTGCCAGCAGTGCTACAGGGATCCAGTACGTC. Its protein product is CASSATGIQYV.

This clonotype was counted many times. The chain links TRBV5-1 to TRBJ2-1, with TRBD1 matching over 7 bases. This CDR3 is 15 amino acids long. Trimming took 2 bases from V and 7 from J; bases not matched to a gene: 9. CDR1 and CDR2 from the germline V gene are SGHRS and YFSETQ. The CDR3: CASSFTGTEVNEQFF. The CDR3 coding sequence is TGCGCCAGCAGCTTCACCGGGACAGAGGTTAATGAGCAGTTCTTC. Full variable domain (remainder filled in from reference TRBV5-1 and TRBJ2-1): KAGVTQTPRYLIKTRGQQVTLSCSPISGHRSVSWYQQTPGQGLQFLFEYFSETQRNKGNFPGRFSGRQFSNSRSEMNVSTLELGDSALYLCASSFTGTEVNEQFFGPGTRLTVL.

V gene TRBV5-5 combines with J gene TRBJ2-5; D may be TRBD1 (6 bases). Per the germline V gene, CDR1 is SGHKS and CDR2 is YYEKEE (reference sequence). V shed 4 bases and J shed 7 bases, with 14 bases lying between them. The length of the CDR3 is 13 residues. CDR3 sequence (DNA): TGTGCCAGCAGCCCGGACAGTGTTTGGACCCAGTACTTC. Translated: CASSPDSVWTQYF.

J is TRBJ2-4 and V is TRBV7-2; 9 bases fit TRBD1. The ends lost 5 bases at V and 9 bases at J; junction bases unmatched: 5. CDR3 size: 13 residues. Germline loops: CDR1 SGHTA, CDR2 FQGNSA. The CDR3, as DNA: TGTGCCAGCAGCCCCTCGACAGGGGGCATTCAGTACTTC. It specifies CASSPSTGGIQYF. Looking up the rest from reference TRBV7-2 and TRBJ2-4 gives the full variable domain: GAGVSQSPSNKVTEKGKDVELRCDPISGHTALYWYRQSLGQGLEFLIYFQGNSAPDKSGLPSDRFSAERTGGSVSTLTIQRTQQEDSAVYLCASSPSTGGIQYFGAGTRLSVL.

The chain is built from TRBV11-2 and TRBJ2-1, with D possibly matching TRBD1 (6 bases). Germline V gives CDR1 SGHAT, CDR2 FQNNGV. V lost 4 bases to trimming and J lost 4 bases, with 23 bases between them. This CDR3 region has 18 residues. The CDR3 region has the DNA TGTGCCAGCAGCTCGATCCCCGGACAGTCAGGGGCGTACAATGAGCAGTTCTTC. Amino acid sequence: CASSSIPGQSGAYNEQFF. Drawing the rest from reference TRBV11-2 and TRBJ2-1, the complete variable domain is EAGVAQSPRYKIIEKRQSVAFWCNPISGHATLYWYQQILGQGPKLLIQFQNNGVVDDSQLPKDRFSAERLKGVDSTLKIQPAKLEDSAVYLCASSSIPGQSGAYNEQFFGPGTRLTVL.

The J gene is TRBJ1-3, the V gene TRBV18, with unresolved D. CDR3 length equals 16 residues. The V end was cut by 5 bases, the J end by 0 bases, with 14 bases between. CDR1 is KGHSH, CDR2 LQKENI, per germline. The CDR3 protein is CASSLQTASSGNTIYF. The CDR3 DNA reads TGTGCCAGCTCATTACAAACAGCGAGCTCTGGAAACACCATATATTTT.

The chain has TRBV4-3 and TRBJ2-1, with D perhaps being TRBD1 or TRBD2 (5 bases each). CDR1 is LGHNA and CDR2 is YSLEER in the germline V gene. The V and J ends lost 0 bases and 5 bases respectively, with 8 bases between them. This CDR3 is 14 amino acids long. The CDR3, as DNA: TGCGCCAGCAGCCAAGATTGGGGGAACAATGAGCAGTTCTTC. Translating gives CASSQDWGNNEQFF.

In this sample, this clonotype turned up many times. The J gene is TRBJ1-2, the V gene TRBV7-2; no clear D gene. Trimming cost V 2 bases and J 4 bases, with 11 bases left between them. CDR1 is SGHTA, CDR2 FQGNSA, per germline. The CDR3 runs to 14 residues. The CDR3 sequence is CASSLSSPGYGYTF. The CDR3 DNA reads as TGTGCCAGCAGCTTAAGTTCTCCGGGCTATGGCTACACCTTC.

The chain carries TRBV6-1 and TRBJ1-5; no reliable D call. Germline lookup yields CDR1 MNHNS and CDR2 SASEGT. The CDR3 has 16 residues. Trimming left V 5 bases short and J 0 bases short, with 14 bases between. The CDR3 sequence: CASSPHLIYSNQPQHF. The DNA for the CDR3 is TGTGCCAGCAGTCCGCACCTGATTTATAGCAATCAGCCCCAGCATTTT.

The rearrangement joins TRBV6-5 to TRBJ2-7, with 7 bases lining up with TRBD1. The CDR3 is made up of 12 amino acids. Germline-derived CDR1 and CDR2 are MNHEY and SVGAGI. The J segment lost 6 bases and the V segment lost 4 bases, leaving 3 bases of the junction unmatched. The CDR3 DNA reads TGTGCCAGCAGTTTGAGACAGGGCGAGCAGTACTTC. Encoded protein: CASSLRQGEQYF.

V gene TRBV6-5 combines with J gene TRBJ2-1; weak D call: TRBD2 (5 bases). Trimming took 8 bases from V and 1 from J, leaving 9 bases between them. The CDR3 is made up of 13 amino acids. Germline CDR1 reads MNHEY; CDR2 reads SVGAGI. This chain's CDR3 is CASRGFSYNEQFF. In nucleotides, the CDR3 is TGTGCCAGCCGGGGATTTTCCTACAATGAGCAGTTCTTC.

This clonotype was recorded once. The J gene is TRBJ1-6, the V gene TRBV10-3; 11 bases are a match to TRBD1. Germline V gene data show CDR1 as ENHRY and CDR2 as SYGVKD. The length of the CDR3 is 15 residues. Losses at the gene ends were 6 bases for V and 10 bases for J; bases not matched to a gene: 8. CDR3 coding DNA: TGTGCCATCAGAGCTGGACAGGGGGCATTCTCACCCCTCCACTTT. The encoded protein is CAIRAGQGAFSPLHF.

The V gene is TRBV5-1, the J gene TRBJ2-1; D may be TRBD2 (6 bases). V lost 4 bases, J lost 4 bases, and 18 bases lay in between. Germline CDR1 is SGHRS and CDR2 is YFSETQ. The CDR3 runs to 16 residues. The CDR3 is CASSPLADGGYNEQFF. Written as DNA, the CDR3 is TGCGCCAGCAGCCCCCTCGCGGACGGGGGTTACAATGAGCAGTTCTTC.

The chain combines TRBV4-2 with TRBJ1-1; TRBD1 is a possible D gene (5 bases). The germline CDR1 and CDR2 sequences are LGHNA and YNFKEQ. The CDR3 sequence is 15 residues long. V gave up 5 bases and J gave up 0 bases, with 13 bases separating them. CDR3 sequence reads: CASSLGGTMNTEAFF. CDR3 nucleotides: TGTGCCAGCAGCTTGGGGGGTACCATGAACACTGAAGCTTTCTTT.

This chain uses TRBV7-9 with TRBJ1-1; D gene ambiguous. V lost 4 bases, J lost 4 bases, and 10 bases lay in between. Germline V gene data show CDR1 as SEHNR and CDR2 as FQNEAQ (reference sequence). The CDR3 runs 13 residues. This CDR3 is CASSSTVATEAFF. CDR3 bases: TGTGCCAGCAGCTCTACAGTGGCCACTGAAGCTTTCTTT.

This clonotype was seen a handful of times. This chain joins TRBV7-3 and TRBJ2-3; maybe TRBD2 (7 bases). This CDR3 is 15 amino acids long. V lost 1 base, J lost 6 bases, and 14 bases lay in between. Germline CDR1 reads SGHTA; CDR2 reads FQGTGA. Here the CDR3 DNA reads TGTGCCAGCAGCTTAATCGGGGGGCTAGGGGATACGCAGTATTTT. This gives the protein CASSLIGGLGDTQYF.

The V call is TRBV5-1, the J call TRBJ1-6; weak D call: TRBD1 (5 bases). Trimming took off 0 bases at V and 7 bases at J, with 8 bases between the two ends. Looked up from germline, CDR1 is SGHRS and CDR2 is YFSETQ. This CDR3 has 14 amino acids. In DNA form, the CDR3 reads TGCGCCAGCAGCTTGGGACAGCGGAATTCACCCCTCCACTTT. Translation: CASSLGQRNSPLHF.

The chain couples TRBV11-2 to TRBJ2-1; D possibly corresponds to TRBD1 (6 bases). Germline CDR1 reads SGHAT; CDR2 reads FQNNGV. The V and J ends lost 2 bases and 7 bases respectively, with 12 bases between them. The CDR3 totals 14 residues. CDR3 residues: CASSLIRGLNEQFF. CDR3 DNA: TGTGCCAGCAGCTTAATCAGGGGCTTGAATGAGCAGTTCTTC.

The chain couples TRBV7-2 to TRBJ2-4, with unresolved D. Looked up from germline, CDR1 is SGHTA and CDR2 is FQGNSA. The CDR3 is made up of 14 amino acids. V was trimmed by 4 bases and J by 0 bases, leaving 7 bases between them. The CDR3 is CASSYIRAKNIQYF. CDR3 nucleotides: TGTGCCAGCAGCTACATCCGAGCCAAAAACATTCAGTACTTC. Full variable domain (outside the CDR3, taken from reference TRBV7-2 and TRBJ2-4): GAGVSQSPSNKVTEKGKDVELRCDPISGHTALYWYRQSLGQGLEFLIYFQGNSAPDKSGLPSDRFSAERTGGSVSTLTIQRTQQEDSAVYLCASSYIRAKNIQYFGAGTRLSVL.

This clonotype was seen repeatedly, ten times or more. The genes are TRBV6-2 or TRBV6-3 and TRBJ2-5; D gene ambiguous. The V and J ends lost 5 bases and 1 base respectively, with 5 bases between them. The CDR3 runs to 12 residues. Per germline, CDR1 MNHEY and CDR2 SVGEGT. The CDR3 spells CASSRPQETQYF. The CDR3 DNA is TGTGCCAGCAGTCGTCCCCAAGAGACCCAGTACTTC.

This chain connects TRBV2 to TRBJ1-1, with 8 bases that match TRBD1. Germline V CDR1 and CDR2: SNHLY, FYNNEI. This CDR3 spans 14 amino acids. V shed 7 bases and J 1 base; nucleotides not matched to a gene: 5. DNA for the CDR3: TGTGCCAGCAACCTGGACAGGGAGAACACTGAAGCTTTCTTT. This gives the protein CASNLDRENTEAFF. The complete variable domain, with remaining parts taken from reference TRBV2 and TRBJ1-1, reads EPEVTQTPSHQVTQMGQEVILRCVPISNHLYFYWYRQILGQKVEFLVSFYNNEISEKSEIFDDQFSVERPDGSNFTLKIRSTKLEDSAMYFCASNLDRENTEAFFGQGTRLTVV.

V usage is TRBV20-1 and J usage is TRBJ2-5, with TRBD2 identical over 10 bases. CDR1 DFQATT and CDR2 SNEGSKA come from the germline V gene (reference sequence). This CDR3 has 16 amino acids. V trimming: 0 bases; J trimming: 5 bases; junction bases outside the gene matches: 9. The CDR3 nucleotides are TGCAGTGCTAGAGATTTCCAGCGGGGGGGCTGGGAGACCCAGTACTTC. Protein sequence: CSARDFQRGGWETQYF.